The 32 T cell receptor beta chains presented below share a single source sample, sequenced in a study of OX40 agonist ivuxolimab in advanced cancers. Profiling relied on immunoSEQ multiplex PCR, and the TCRdb table lists in-frame clones only, not all of them. The sample includes tens of thousands of clones, approximately 90% of them seen just once. The sequences come from CD4+ or CD8+ T cells sorted from blood, collected in a trial of the OX40 agonist ivuxolimab. The receptors were sampled from an adult with an advanced solid tumor such as melanoma, head and neck, liver or kidney cancer.

V and J are TRBV27 and TRBJ2-7; D possibly corresponds to TRBD1 (5 bases). Germline CDR1 MNHEY, CDR2 SMNVEV (reference sequence). This CDR3 has 17 residues. V lost 5 bases and J lost 0, with 20 bases in between. CDR3 amino acids: CASSPSIGAASSYEQYV. The CDR3 region has the DNA TGTGCCAGCAGTCCCAGTATTGGGGCAGCCAGCTCCTACGAGCAGTACGTC.

The genes are TRBV29-1 and TRBJ2-2; D ambiguous. Trimming pared 7 bases from V and 0 bases from J, leaving 9 bases between. The germline V gene encodes CDR1 SQVTM and CDR2 ANQGSEA. The CDR3 is made up of 13 amino acids. The DNA for the CDR3 is TGCAGCGCGCGACATCCGAACACCGGGGAGCTGTTTTTT. Its protein is CSARHPNTGELFF.

The rearrangement joins TRBV5-1 to TRBJ2-2, with 9 positions matching TRBD1. The trim removed 5 bases at V and 6 bases at J, leaving 8 bases unmatched. Germline V CDR1 and CDR2: SGHRS, YFSETQ. This CDR3 region has 15 residues. The CDR3 DNA reads TGCGCCAGCAGGGAAGGGACAGGGTCCGCCGGGGAGCTGTTTTTT. It is translated as CASREGTGSAGELFF.

This chain links TRBV28 with TRBJ2-7, with 8 positions matching TRBD1. Germline CDR1 is MDHEN and CDR2 is SYDVKM. The CDR3 loop spans 16 amino acids. V gave up 2 bases and J gave up 1 base; unmatched junction bases: 7. CDR3 sequence reads: CASSLRGQGWSYEQYV. CDR3 DNA sequence: TGTGCCAGCAGTTTACGCGGACAGGGATGGTCCTACGAGCAGTACGTC.

The chain employs TRBV11-2 and TRBJ2-7; D is unresolved. From germline, CDR1 is SGHAT and CDR2 FQNNGV. The CDR3 loop spans 13 amino acids. Trimming cost V 6 bases and J 3 bases, with 12 bases left between them. For the CDR3, the DNA is TGTGCCAGCAGAAAGCGTGCTAGCTACGAGCAGTACTTC. This sequence encodes CASRKRASYEQYF.

The genes are TRBV7-9 and TRBJ2-3, with TRBD1 matching over 9 bases. The CDR3 loop spans 15 amino acids. The germline V gene encodes CDR1 SEHNR and CDR2 FQNEAQ (reference sequence). The ends lost 4 bases at V and 4 bases at J; junction bases unmatched: 6. The CDR3 coding sequence is TGTGCCAGCAGCTCCACAGGGGGCGCCCCAGATACGCAGTATTTT. It specifies CASSSTGGAPDTQYF.

The chain uses TRBV4-3 and TRBJ2-7; 8 bases are shared with TRBD2. CDR3 length: 16 amino acids. CDR1 is LGHNA, CDR2 YSLEER, per germline. Trimming removed 3 bases from V and 7 bases from J; junction bases left unmatched: 14. CDR3 in amino acids: CASSQVPGTRKWEQYF. The CDR3 bases are TGCGCCAGCAGCCAGGTACCCGGGACTAGGAAGTGGGAGCAGTACTTC.

The chain recombines TRBV2 with TRBJ1-2; D perhaps matches TRBD1 (5 bases). V gave up 11 bases and J gave up 8 bases, with 18 bases separating them. The CDR3 runs to 12 residues. Germline CDR1 and CDR2: SNHLY and FYNNEI. CDR3: CAQDRTQGGYTF. In nucleotides, the CDR3 is TGTGCCCAGGACCGGACGCAGGGCGGCTACACCTTC.

The chain carries TRBV5-1 and TRBJ2-7, with a tentative D call TRBD1 (5 bases). The CDR3 consists of 13 residues. CDR1 is SGHRS, CDR2 YFSETQ, per germline. The germline V and J ends were trimmed by 0 bases and 5 bases, with 9 bases remaining between them. DNA of the CDR3: TGCGCCAGCAGCTTGGCCGGACAAAACGAGCAGTACTTC. It specifies CASSLAGQNEQYF.

This chain uses TRBV11-2 with TRBJ1-1; the D is unclear. V dropped 0 bases and J dropped 5 bases, with 16 bases sitting between them. The CDR3 has 16 amino acids. Germline CDR1 and CDR2: SGHAT and FQNNGV. The CDR3 bases are TGTGCCAGCAGCTTAGATCTTAGGGTGGGGTTAACTGAAGCTTTCTTT. It specifies CASSLDLRVGLTEAFF.

V and J are TRBV2 and TRBJ1-4; D might be TRBD1 (5 bases). CDR1 and CDR2 (germline): SNHLY, FYNNEI. The CDR3 has 13 amino acids. The V end lost 7 bases, the J end lost 1 base, and 7 bases lay between the germline ends. The CDR3 sequence is CASKGVTNEKLFF. Here the CDR3 DNA reads TGTGCCAGCAAAGGGGTAACTAATGAAAAACTGTTTTTT.

The chain has TRBV7-6 and TRBJ1-6; D unresolved. The V end was cut by 4 bases, the J end by 4 bases, with 11 bases between. Germline V CDR1 and CDR2: SGHVS, FNYEAQ. The CDR3 is made up of 15 amino acids. In DNA, the CDR3 is TGTGCCAGCAGCTCGGCGGCGGGGTATAATTCACCCCTCCACTTT. It translates to CASSSAAGYNSPLHF.

The chain links TRBV9 to TRBJ2-2; D remains unclear. Germline assignment: CDR1 SGDLS and CDR2 YYNGEE. The germline V and J ends were trimmed by 0 bases and 5 bases, with 5 bases remaining between them. The CDR3 consists of 13 residues. CDR3 bases: TGTGCCAGCAGCGTAGAAGGTACCGGGGAGCTGTTTTTT. It translates to CASSVEGTGELFF.

V is TRBV7-9 and J is TRBJ2-5, with D perhaps being TRBD1 or TRBD2 (6 bases each). CDR3 length equals 14 residues. CDR1 and CDR2 (germline): SEHNR, FQNEAQ (reference sequence). V was pared by 7 bases and J by 5 bases, with 17 bases between. For the CDR3, the DNA is TGTGCCAGCATAGGAGGGGGAGCGGTGGAGACCCAGTACTTC. Residues: CASIGGGAVETQYF.

This clone was seen once. The chain couples TRBV7-9 to TRBJ2-3; TRBD1 matches at 10 bases. This CDR3 is 14 amino acids long. CDR1 is SEHNR and CDR2 is FQNEAQ in the germline V gene (reference sequence). V lost 5 bases to trimming and J lost 6 bases; unmatched junction nucleotides: 5. As DNA, the CDR3 is TGTGCCAGCAGCCCGGGACAGGGGATGGATACGCAGTATTTT. Amino acids: CASSPGQGMDTQYF.

This rearrangement joins TRBV19 to TRBJ2-2; D tentatively fits TRBD1 or TRBD2 (5 bases each). The V end was cut by 3 bases, the J end by 6 bases, with 8 bases between. Germline CDR1 reads LNHDA; CDR2 reads SQIVND (reference sequence). The CDR3 runs to 13 residues. Here the CDR3 reads CASSMGDPGELFF. CDR3 in DNA: TGTGCCAGTAGTATGGGGGACCCCGGGGAGCTGTTTTTT.

The J gene is TRBJ1-1, the V gene TRBV27; possible D gene TRBD1, 6 bases. CDR1 is MNHEY and CDR2 is SMNVEV in the germline V gene (reference sequence). The CDR3 contains 12 residues. Deletions cut 8 bases from V and 0 bases from J, with 7 bases between. CDR3 sequence reads: CASGQLNTEAFF. The CDR3 DNA is TGTGCCAGCGGACAGCTGAACACTGAAGCTTTCTTT.

This clone was seen a single time. The gene calls are TRBV5-1 and TRBJ1-1, with D perhaps TRBD1 (5 bases). Trimming pared 0 bases from V and 0 bases from J, leaving 18 bases between. CDR1 and CDR2 (germline): SGHRS, YFSETQ. CDR3 length: 18 amino acids. CDR3 sequence (DNA): TGCGCCAGCAGCTTGGAGGGGTATAGTATGAGTTTGAACACTGAAGCTTTCTTT. It encodes CASSLEGYSMSLNTEAFF.

A word on this clone: The sample contains more than one DNA sequence encoding this CDR3. This chain connects TRBV27 to TRBJ1-4; no clear D gene. CDR1 is MNHEY and CDR2 is SMNVEV in the germline V gene (reference sequence). The CDR3 is made up of 14 amino acids. V lost 2 bases to trimming and J lost 0 bases, with 4 bases between them. The CDR3 is CASSLIATNEKLFF. The DNA of the CDR3 is TGTGCCAGCAGTTTAATTGCAACTAATGAAAAACTGTTTTTT.

This chain joins TRBV7-9 and TRBJ1-1; D remains ambiguous. Germline V gene data show CDR1 as SEHNR and CDR2 as FQNEAQ (reference sequence). The V and J ends lost 1 base and 3 bases respectively, with 3 bases between them. The CDR3 consists of 12 residues. CDR3 nucleotide sequence: TGTGCCAGCAGCTTAGAGGACACTGAAGCTTTCTTT. Amino acids: CASSLEDTEAFF.

V is TRBV5-8 and J is TRBJ1-1, with unresolved D. Germline V gives CDR1 SGHTS, CDR2 YDEGEE. The CDR3 loop spans 11 amino acids. Deletions cut 10 bases from V and 5 bases from J, with 12 bases between. This chain's CDR3 is CAGKMATEAFF. CDR3 sequence (DNA): TGTGCCGGAAAAATGGCGACTGAAGCTTTCTTT.

The chain joins TRBV28 to TRBJ1-2; 8 nucleotides agree with TRBD1. Germline CDR1 and CDR2: MDHEN and SYDVKM. The V and J ends lost 1 base and 2 bases, in that order; junction bases with no gene match: 9. The CDR3 is 17 residues long. The CDR3 region is CASSLSRTGSLNYGYTF. The CDR3 DNA reads as TGTGCCAGCAGTTTATCCAGGACAGGGTCCTTGAACTATGGCTACACCTTC.

The rearrangement links TRBV7-9 to TRBJ2-7; D is undetermined. Trimming removed 5 bases at V and 0 bases at J, with 14 bases between. The CDR3 consists of 15 residues. Germline V gene lookup returns CDR1 SEHNR and CDR2 FQNEAQ (reference sequence). CDR3 DNA: TGTGCCAGCAGCCCAGCGTTGGAGAGCTCCTACGAGCAGTACGTC. Protein: CASSPALESSYEQYV.

The chain recombines TRBV4-3 with TRBJ2-7; no firm D call. Looked up from germline, CDR1 is LGHNA and CDR2 is YSLEER. This CDR3 region has 17 residues. V lost 0 bases and J lost 3, with 18 bases in between. As DNA, the CDR3 is TGCGCCAGCAGCCAAGATTACCCGTTTTTCGACGGCTACGAGCAGTACTTC. This encodes CASSQDYPFFDGYEQYF.

This chain joins TRBV4-1 and TRBJ2-2, with unresolved D. This CDR3 has 15 residues. Germline CDR1 reads MGHRA; CDR2 reads YSYEKL. V was shortened by 0 bases and J by 5 bases, with 10 bases between the two germline ends. CDR3 sequence: CASSQEPSRTGELFF. CDR3 nucleotides: TGCGCCAGCAGCCAAGAACCGAGCAGGACCGGGGAGCTGTTTTTT.

This clone has a single count. This rearrangement joins TRBV29-1 to TRBJ2-7; D possibly corresponds to TRBD2 (7 bases). Germline values: CDR1 SQVTM, CDR2 ANQGSEA. CDR3 size: 15 residues. With 4 bases removed from V and 5 bases from J, the gap between germline ends came to 21 bases. CDR3 DNA: TGCAGCGTTGGTAGGGGAGCGGGACAAAGCGACGAGCAGTACTTC. Protein: CSVGRGAGQSDEQYF.

This sequence joins TRBV15 and TRBJ2-5, with 7 positions matching TRBD2. Germline V gene lookup returns CDR1 LNHNV and CDR2 YYDKDF (reference sequence). The CDR3 is 18 amino acids. V gave up 4 bases and J gave up 1 base; unmatched junction bases: 15. The CDR3 loop reads CATSTRDSWGGFQETQYF. DNA of the CDR3: TGTGCCACCAGCACAAGAGACTCATGGGGGGGGTTCCAAGAGACCCAGTACTTC.

This chain joins TRBV27 and TRBJ1-1; D is unresolved. The CDR3 has 14 amino acids. V lost 4 bases, J lost 7 bases, and 16 bases lay in between. CDR1 and CDR2 from the germline V gene are MNHEY and SMNVEV (reference sequence). The CDR3 region has the DNA TGTGCCAGCAGTTCTACCCCCCCGCCCATTGAAGCTTTCTTT. It specifies CASSSTPPPIEAFF.

This clone appeared a single time. The rearrangement uses TRBV27 and TRBJ2-1; a possible D gene is TRBD2 (6 bases). V was trimmed by 8 bases and J by 3 bases, leaving 14 bases between them. The germline CDR1 and CDR2 sequences are MNHEY and SMNVEV (reference sequence). This CDR3 has 14 residues. CDR3 sequence reads: CASRRGGIYNEQFF. DNA for the CDR3: TGTGCCAGCCGTAGGGGCGGGATCTACAATGAGCAGTTCTTC.

The chain is built from TRBV4-1 and TRBJ1-1; weak D call: TRBD1 (6 bases). The CDR3 totals 18 residues. Per the germline V gene, CDR1 is MGHRA and CDR2 is YSYEKL. V lost 3 bases and J 1 base, leaving 21 bases between the germline ends. The CDR3: CASSHRGGQGLPNTEAFF. CDR3 nucleotide sequence: TGCGCCAGCAGCCATCGTGGGGGCCAGGGCCTTCCGAACACTGAAGCTTTCTTT.

The rearrangement uses TRBV4-2 and TRBJ2-3; 8 bases map to TRBD2. The ends lost 4 bases at V and 1 base at J; junction bases unmatched: 1. The length of the CDR3 is 14 residues. Germline V gene sequence: CDR1 LGHNA, CDR2 YNFKEQ. Here the CDR3 reads CASSLSGGTDTQYF. DNA of the CDR3: TGTGCCAGCAGCCTTAGCGGGGGCACAGATACGCAGTATTTT.

The V gene is TRBV7-3, the J gene TRBJ2-1; no reliable D call. The CDR3 has 15 residues. V was trimmed by 6 bases and J by 4 bases, leaving 16 bases between them. CDR1 is SGHTA, CDR2 FQGTGA, per germline. Here the CDR3 reads CASSPYSLGYNEQFF. The CDR3 coding sequence is TGTGCCAGCAGTCCCTATTCATTGGGTTACAATGAGCAGTTCTTC.